This TCR beta chain derives from a study of cytomegalovirus exposure and HLA in healthy donors. The CDR3 runs 15 residues. Per germline, CDR1 SGDLS and CDR2 YYNGEE. V shed 0 bases and J shed 0 bases, with 9 bases lying between them. Concerning this clone itself: No antigen is known for it.

Here immunoSEQ multiplex PCR was the method, and the copy in TCRdb shows in-frame clones only, minus some. The profile covers 250,000 to 350,000 clones, with approximately 87% appearing a single time and 0.92% taken by the ten largest. Study conclusions and caveats: Reports showed the classifier diagnosing cytomegalovirus status with high specificity and sensitivity.

The J gene is TRBJ1-2, the V gene TRBV9, with D unclear. The sequencing sample was made of PBMCs. The TCR comes from a woman in her late teens or twenties in good health and CMV-seronegative. The CDR3 loop is CASSVGHWTNYGYTF. DNA of the CDR3: TGTGCCAGCAGCGTAGGACATTGGACTAACTATGGCTACACCTTC. The variable domain in full, completed from reference TRBV9 and TRBJ1-2, reads DSGVTQTPKHLITATGQRVTLRCSPRSGDLSVYWYQQSLDQGLQFLIQYYNGEERAKGNILERFSAQQFPDLHSELNLSSLELGDSALYFCASSVGHWTNYGYTFGSGTRLTVV.